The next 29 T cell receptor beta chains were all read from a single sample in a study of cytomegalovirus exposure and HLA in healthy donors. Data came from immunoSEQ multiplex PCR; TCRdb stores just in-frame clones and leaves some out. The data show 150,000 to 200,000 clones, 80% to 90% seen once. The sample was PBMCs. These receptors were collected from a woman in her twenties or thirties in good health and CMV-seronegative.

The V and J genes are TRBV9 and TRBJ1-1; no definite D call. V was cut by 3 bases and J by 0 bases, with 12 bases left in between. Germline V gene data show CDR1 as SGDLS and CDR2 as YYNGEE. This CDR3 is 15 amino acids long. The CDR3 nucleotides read TGTGCCAGCAGCGCCCCGCTGGGCCTGAACACTGAAGCTTTCTTT. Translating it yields CASSAPLGLNTEAFF. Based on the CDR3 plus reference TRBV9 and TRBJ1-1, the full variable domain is DSGVTQTPKHLITATGQRVTLRCSPRSGDLSVYWYQQSLDQGLQFLIQYYNGEERAKGNILERFSAQQFPDLHSELNLSSLELGDSALYFCASSAPLGLNTEAFFGQGTRLTVV.

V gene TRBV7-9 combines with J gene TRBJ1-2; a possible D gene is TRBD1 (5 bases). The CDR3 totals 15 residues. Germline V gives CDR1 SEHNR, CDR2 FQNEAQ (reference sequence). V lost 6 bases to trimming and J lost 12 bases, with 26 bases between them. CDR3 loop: CASSLGGTSYGYDTF. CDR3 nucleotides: TGTGCCAGCAGTCTCGGCGGGACCTCCTATGGCTACGACACCTTC.

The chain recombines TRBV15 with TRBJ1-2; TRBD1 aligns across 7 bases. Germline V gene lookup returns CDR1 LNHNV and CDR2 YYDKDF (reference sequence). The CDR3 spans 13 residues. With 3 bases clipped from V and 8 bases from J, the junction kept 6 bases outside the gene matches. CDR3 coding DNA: TGTGCCACCAGCAGGACAGGGTTCGGGGGCTACACCTTC. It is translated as CATSRTGFGGYTF.

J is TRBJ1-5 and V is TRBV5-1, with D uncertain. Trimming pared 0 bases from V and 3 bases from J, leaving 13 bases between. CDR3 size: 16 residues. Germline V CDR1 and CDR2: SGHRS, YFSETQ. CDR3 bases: TGCGCCAGCAGCTTGGATCCATCAGTATCCAATCAGCCCCAGCATTTT. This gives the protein CASSLDPSVSNQPQHF.

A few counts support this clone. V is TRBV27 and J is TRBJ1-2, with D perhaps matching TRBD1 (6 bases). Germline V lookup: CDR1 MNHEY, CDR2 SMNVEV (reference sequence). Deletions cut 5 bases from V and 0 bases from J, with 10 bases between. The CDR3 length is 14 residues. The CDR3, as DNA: TGTGCCAGCAGTGGAGAGGGGGCTAACTATGGCTACACCTTC. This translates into CASSGEGANYGYTF.

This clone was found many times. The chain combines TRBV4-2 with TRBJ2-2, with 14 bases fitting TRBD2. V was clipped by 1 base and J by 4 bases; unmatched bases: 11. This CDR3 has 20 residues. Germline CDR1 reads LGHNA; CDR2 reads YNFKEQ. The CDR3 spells CASSQGVSTSGGVPTGELFF. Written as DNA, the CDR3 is TGTGCCAGCAGCCAAGGCGTGTCGACTAGCGGGGGGGTCCCCACCGGGGAGCTGTTTTTT.

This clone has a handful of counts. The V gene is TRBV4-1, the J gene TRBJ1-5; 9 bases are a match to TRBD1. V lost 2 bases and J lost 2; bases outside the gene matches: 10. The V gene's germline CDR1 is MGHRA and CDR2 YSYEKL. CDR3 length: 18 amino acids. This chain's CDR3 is CASSQSGGTGTGNQPQHF. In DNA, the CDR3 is TGCGCCAGCAGCCAAAGCGGAGGGACAGGGACGGGCAATCAGCCCCAGCATTTT.

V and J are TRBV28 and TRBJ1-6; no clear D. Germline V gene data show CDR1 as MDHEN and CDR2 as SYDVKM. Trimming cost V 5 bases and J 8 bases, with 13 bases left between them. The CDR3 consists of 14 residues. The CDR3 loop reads CASSPYLRDSPLHF. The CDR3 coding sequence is TGTGCCAGCAGTCCATACCTACGTGATTCACCCCTCCACTTT.

The CDR3 is CASSPPPPMNTEAFF. The CDR3 bases are TGCGCCAGCAGCCCTCCGCCGCCTATGAACACTGAAGCTTTCTTT. The genes are TRBV5-1 and TRBJ1-1; the D is unclear. V was shortened by 4 bases and J by 0 bases, with 13 bases between the two germline ends. CDR1 and CDR2 (germline): SGHRS, YFSETQ. The CDR3 has 15 residues.

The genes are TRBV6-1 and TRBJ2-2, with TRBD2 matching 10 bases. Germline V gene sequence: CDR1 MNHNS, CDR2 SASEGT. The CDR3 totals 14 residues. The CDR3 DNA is TGTGCGCATTCTAGCGGGGGTAACACCGGGGAGCTGTTTTTT. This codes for CAHSSGGNTGELFF.

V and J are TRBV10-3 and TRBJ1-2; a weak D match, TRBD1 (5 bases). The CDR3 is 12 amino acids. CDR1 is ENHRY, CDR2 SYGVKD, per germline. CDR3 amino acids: CASGGGLYGYTF. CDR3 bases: TGTGCAAGTGGTGGGGGACTATATGGCTACACCTTC.

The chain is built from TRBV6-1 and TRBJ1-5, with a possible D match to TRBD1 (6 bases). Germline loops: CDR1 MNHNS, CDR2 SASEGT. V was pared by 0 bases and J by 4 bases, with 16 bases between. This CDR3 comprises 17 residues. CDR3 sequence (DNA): TGTGCCAGCAGTGAAGCCCGTTGGGGGCGTTCGAATCAGCCCCAGCATTTT. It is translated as CASSEARWGRSNQPQHF.

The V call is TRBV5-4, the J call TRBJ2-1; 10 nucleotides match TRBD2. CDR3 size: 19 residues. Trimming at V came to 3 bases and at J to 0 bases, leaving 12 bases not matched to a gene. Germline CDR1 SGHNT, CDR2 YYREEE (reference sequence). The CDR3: CASSWRAGLAESSYNEQFF. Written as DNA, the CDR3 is TGTGCCAGCAGCTGGAGGGCCGGACTAGCGGAGAGCTCCTACAATGAGCAGTTCTTC.

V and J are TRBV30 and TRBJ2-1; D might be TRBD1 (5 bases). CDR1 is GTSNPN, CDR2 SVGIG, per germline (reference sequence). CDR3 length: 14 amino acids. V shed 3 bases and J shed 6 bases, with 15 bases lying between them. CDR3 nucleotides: TGTGCCTGGAGGGCACTTCCAGGGTCCAATGAGCAGTTCTTC. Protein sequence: CAWRALPGSNEQFF.

The CDR3 region has the DNA TGTGCCAGCAGCAACCAGCCCTCGGGAGGAGAGACCCAGTACTTC. Its protein product is CASSNQPSGGETQYF. The chain employs TRBV7-8 and TRBJ2-5; 7 bases are a match to TRBD2. V dropped 5 bases and J dropped 4; count of bases not matched to a gene: 10. CDR3 length equals 15 residues. Per germline, CDR1 SGHVS and CDR2 FQNEAQ.

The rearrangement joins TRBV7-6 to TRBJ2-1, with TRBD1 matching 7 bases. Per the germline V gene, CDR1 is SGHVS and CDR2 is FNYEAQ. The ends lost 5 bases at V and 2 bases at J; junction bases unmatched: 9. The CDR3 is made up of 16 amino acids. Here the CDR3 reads CASSRSQGVAYNEQFF. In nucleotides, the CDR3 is TGTGCCAGCAGCAGGTCCCAGGGGGTTGCCTACAATGAGCAGTTCTTC.

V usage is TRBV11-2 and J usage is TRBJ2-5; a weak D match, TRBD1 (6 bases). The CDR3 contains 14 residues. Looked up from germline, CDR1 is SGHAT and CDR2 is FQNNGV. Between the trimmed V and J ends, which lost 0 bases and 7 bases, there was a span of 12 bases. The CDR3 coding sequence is TGTGCCAGCAGCTTAGACAGGGGACGAGGGACCCAGTACTTC. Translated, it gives CASSLDRGRGTQYF.

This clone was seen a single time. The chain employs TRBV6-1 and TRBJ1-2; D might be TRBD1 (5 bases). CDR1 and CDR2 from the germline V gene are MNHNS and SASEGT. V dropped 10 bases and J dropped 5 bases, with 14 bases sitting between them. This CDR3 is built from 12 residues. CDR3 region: CAISPGFYGYTF. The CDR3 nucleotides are TGTGCCATTTCTCCAGGGTTTTATGGCTACACCTTC.

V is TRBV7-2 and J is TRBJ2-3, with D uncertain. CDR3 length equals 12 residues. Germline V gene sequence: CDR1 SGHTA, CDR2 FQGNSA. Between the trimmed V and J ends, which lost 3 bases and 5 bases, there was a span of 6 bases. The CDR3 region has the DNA TGTGCCAGCAGCTTCACTGGAGATACGCAGTATTTT. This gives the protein CASSFTGDTQYF.

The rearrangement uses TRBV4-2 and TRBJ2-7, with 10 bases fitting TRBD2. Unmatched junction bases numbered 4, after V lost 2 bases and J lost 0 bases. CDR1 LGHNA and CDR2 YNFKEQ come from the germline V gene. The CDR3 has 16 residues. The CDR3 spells CASSQHSGRSSYEQYF. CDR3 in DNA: TGTGCCAGCAGCCAACATAGCGGGAGGAGCTCCTACGAGCAGTACTTC.

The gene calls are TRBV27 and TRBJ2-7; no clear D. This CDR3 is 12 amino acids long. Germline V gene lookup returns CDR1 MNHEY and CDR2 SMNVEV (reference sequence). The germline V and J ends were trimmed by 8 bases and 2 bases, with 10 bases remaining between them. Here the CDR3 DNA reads TGTGCCAGCCACAGAATACCCTACGAGCAGTACTTC. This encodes CASHRIPYEQYF.

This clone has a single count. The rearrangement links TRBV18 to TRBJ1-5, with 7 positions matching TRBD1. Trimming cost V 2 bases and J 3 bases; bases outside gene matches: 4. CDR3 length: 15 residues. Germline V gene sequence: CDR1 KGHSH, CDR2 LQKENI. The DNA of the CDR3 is TGTGCCAGCTCACCATCAGGACAGGTCAATCAGCCCCAGCATTTT. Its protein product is CASSPSGQVNQPQHF. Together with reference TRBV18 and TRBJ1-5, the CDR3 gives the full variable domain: NAGVMQNPRHLVRRRGQEARLRCSPMKGHSHVYWYRQLPEEGLKFMVYLQKENIIDESGMPKERFSAEFPKEGPSILRIQQVVRGDSAAYFCASSPSGQVNQPQHFGDGTRLSIL.

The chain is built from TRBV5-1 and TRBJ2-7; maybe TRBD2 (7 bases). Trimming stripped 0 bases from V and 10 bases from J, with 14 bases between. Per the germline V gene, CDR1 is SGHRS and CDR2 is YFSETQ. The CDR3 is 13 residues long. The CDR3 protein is CASSLEGGGLQYF. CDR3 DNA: TGCGCCAGCAGCTTGGAGGGCGGGGGCCTACAGTACTTC.

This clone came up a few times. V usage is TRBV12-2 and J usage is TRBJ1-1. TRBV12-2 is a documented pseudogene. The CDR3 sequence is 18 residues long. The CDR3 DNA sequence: TGTGCAAGTCGCTTAGCGTTCCCCGGGAAAAGAATGAACACTGAAGCTTTCTTT. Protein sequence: CASRLAFPGKRMNTEAFF.

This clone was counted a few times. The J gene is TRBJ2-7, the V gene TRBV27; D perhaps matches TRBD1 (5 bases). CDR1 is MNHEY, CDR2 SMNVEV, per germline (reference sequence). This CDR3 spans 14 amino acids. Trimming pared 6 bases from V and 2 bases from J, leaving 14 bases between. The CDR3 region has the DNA TGTGCCAGCAGCTACAGGTACCGAACCTACGAGCAGTACTTC. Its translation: CASSYRYRTYEQYF.

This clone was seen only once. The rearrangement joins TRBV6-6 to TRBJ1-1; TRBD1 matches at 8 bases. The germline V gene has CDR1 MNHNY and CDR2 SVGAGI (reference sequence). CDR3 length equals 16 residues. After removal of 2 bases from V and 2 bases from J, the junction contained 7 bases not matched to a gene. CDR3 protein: CASSYEDRGSNTEAFF. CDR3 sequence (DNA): TGTGCCAGCAGTTACGAAGACAGGGGTTCTAACACTGAAGCTTTCTTT.

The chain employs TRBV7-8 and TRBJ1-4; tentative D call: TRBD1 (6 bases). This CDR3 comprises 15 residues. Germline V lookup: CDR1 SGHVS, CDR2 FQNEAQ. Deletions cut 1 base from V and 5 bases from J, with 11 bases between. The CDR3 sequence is CASSLVGGENEKLFF. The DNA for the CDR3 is TGTGCCAGCAGCTTAGTAGGGGGGGAGAATGAAAAACTGTTTTTT.

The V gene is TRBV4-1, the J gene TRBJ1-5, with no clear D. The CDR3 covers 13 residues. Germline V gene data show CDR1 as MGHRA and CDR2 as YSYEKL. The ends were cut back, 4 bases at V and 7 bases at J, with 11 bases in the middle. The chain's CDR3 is CASSPGLVQPQHF. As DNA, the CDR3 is TGCGCCAGCAGCCCAGGCTTGGTACAGCCCCAGCATTTT.

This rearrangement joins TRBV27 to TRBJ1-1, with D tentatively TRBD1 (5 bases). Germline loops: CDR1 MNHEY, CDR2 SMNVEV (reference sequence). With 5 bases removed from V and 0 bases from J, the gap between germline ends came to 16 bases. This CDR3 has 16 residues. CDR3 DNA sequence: TGTGCCAGCAGTCCTCTCGGGGGAATTATGAACACTGAAGCTTTCTTT. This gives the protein CASSPLGGIMNTEAFF.